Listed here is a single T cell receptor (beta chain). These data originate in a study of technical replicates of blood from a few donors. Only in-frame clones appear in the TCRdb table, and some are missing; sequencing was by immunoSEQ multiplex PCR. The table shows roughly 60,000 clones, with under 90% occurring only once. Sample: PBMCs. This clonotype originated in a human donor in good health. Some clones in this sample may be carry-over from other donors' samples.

CDR3 sequence: CASSQGASGAYNEQFF. The CDR3 coding sequence is TGCGCCAGCAGCCAAGGGGCTAGCGGAGCCTACAATGAGCAGTTCTTC. The V and J genes are TRBV4-3 and TRBJ2-1; 7 bases line up with TRBD2. V was clipped by 1 base and J by 2 bases; unmatched bases: 5. In germline, CDR1 is LGHNA, CDR2 YSLEER. The CDR3 loop spans 16 amino acids.